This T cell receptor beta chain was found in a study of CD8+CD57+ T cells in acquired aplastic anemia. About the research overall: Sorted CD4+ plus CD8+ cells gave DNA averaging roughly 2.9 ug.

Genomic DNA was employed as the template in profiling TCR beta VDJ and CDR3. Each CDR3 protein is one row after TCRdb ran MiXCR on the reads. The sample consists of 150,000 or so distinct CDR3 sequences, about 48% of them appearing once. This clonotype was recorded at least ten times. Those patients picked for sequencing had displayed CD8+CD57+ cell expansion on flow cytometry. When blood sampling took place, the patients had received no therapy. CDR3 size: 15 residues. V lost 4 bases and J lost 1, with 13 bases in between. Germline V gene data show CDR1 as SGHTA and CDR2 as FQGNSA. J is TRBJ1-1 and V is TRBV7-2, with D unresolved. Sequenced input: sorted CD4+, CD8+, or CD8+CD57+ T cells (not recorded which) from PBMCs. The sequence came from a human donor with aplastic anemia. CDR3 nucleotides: TGTGCCAGCAGCTCCCGGTTGGGAGGGAACACTGAAGCTTTCTTT. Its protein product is CASSSRLGGNTEAFF.